The clone carrying this TCR beta chain has just a few counts. The antigen is not known. The source of the sample is a study of response to subunit inactivated influenza vaccine. Study results and caveats: The authors put forward the suggestion that each seasonal influenza vaccination may bring in only a limited number of new T cells.

Via MiXCR, TCRdb re-called the RT-PCR reads, giving one row per CDR3 protein. The data contain 550,000 to 800,000 distinct CDR3 sequences, over 11% of them singletons. This CDR3 comprises 11 residues. The germline V gene has CDR1 ENHRY and CDR2 SYGVKD. The V and J ends lost 8 bases and 8 bases respectively, with 10 bases between them. The sample in question was PBMCs from blood, obtained 14 to 15 days before vaccination. The chain combines TRBV10-3 with TRBJ1-3, with D unresolved. The receptor comes from a man aged 45-65 years who received an inactivated influenza vaccine. The CDR3 sequence: CAIVEEHTIYF. The CDR3 DNA sequence: TGTGCCATCGTGGAGGAGCACACCATATATTTT.